The subject of this entry is one T cell receptor beta chain. Antigen specificity is unknown. TCRdb passed the 5' RACE reads through MiXCR, listing each CDR3 protein once. The table includes about 210,000 distinct CDR3 sequences, about 10% detected once. This specimen belongs to a study of T-cell memory formation after mild COVID-19. Study-wide results and limits: Among contracting clones, CD4+ were mainly CM/EM and CD8+ enriched in EMRA. Cross-reactive memory seemingly joined, as some responding clones were found in pre-infection memory. Contracting clones from day 15 to 85 showed balanced CD4/CD8; later expanders favored CD4+.

The CDR3 consists of 18 residues. V gave up 2 bases and J gave up 7 bases, with 23 bases separating them. Germline loops: CDR1 SGHTA, CDR2 FQGNSA. The specimen was PBMCs or a T cell subset sorted from them (not recorded which). This TCR was recovered from a man between 18 and 29 years old who had mild COVID-19 (a few samples of this study predate the infection). Cell type and time point are not known. The chain is built from TRBV7-2 and TRBJ2-2; perhaps TRBD1 as D (7 bases). CDR3 coding DNA: TGTGCCAGCAGCTTAAATGCCTTCGTGGCAGGGGGAGGCGGGGAGCTGTTTTTT. This codes for CASSLNAFVAGGGGELFF.